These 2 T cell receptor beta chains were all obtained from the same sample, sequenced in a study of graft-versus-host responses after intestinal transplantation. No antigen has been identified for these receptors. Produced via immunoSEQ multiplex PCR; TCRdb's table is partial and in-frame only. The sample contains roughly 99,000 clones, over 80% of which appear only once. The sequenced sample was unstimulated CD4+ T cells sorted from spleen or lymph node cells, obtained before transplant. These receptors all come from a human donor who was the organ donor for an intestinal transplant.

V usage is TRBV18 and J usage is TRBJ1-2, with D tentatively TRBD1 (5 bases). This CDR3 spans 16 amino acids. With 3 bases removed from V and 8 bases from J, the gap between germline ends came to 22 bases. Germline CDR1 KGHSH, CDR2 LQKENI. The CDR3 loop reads CASSPALEGERNGYTF. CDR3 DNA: TGTGCCAGCTCACCCGCACTCGAAGGGGAGCGCAACGGCTACACCTTC.

The CDR3 sequence is CSVASGTTDTQYF. The CDR3 DNA reads TGCAGCGTTGCAAGCGGGACAACAGATACGCAGTATTTT. This chain connects TRBV29-1 to TRBJ2-3; the D gene is possibly TRBD2 (7 bases). Trimming took 4 bases from V and 3 from J, leaving 11 bases between them. Germline CDR1 reads SQVTM; CDR2 reads ANQGSEA. The CDR3 loop spans 13 amino acids.